This TCR beta chain comes out of a study of CD8 T cells in Susac syndrome. The study's findings and limits: There were some 16 Susac-specific public clones in total CD8+ repertoires and four to six in CD8+ TEMRA repertoires.

Per the germline V gene, CDR1 is LGHNA and CDR2 is YNFKEQ. This CDR3 contains 13 residues. The V gene lost 4 bases and the J gene lost 2 bases, with 9 bases spanning the gap. With respect to this clonotype: Its antigen is still unknown.

An input of roughly 0.45 to 1 ug of RNA was subjected to reverse transcription using random hexamers. The TCR beta CDR3 was amplified by immunoSEQ multiplex PCR across 54 Vbeta, 13 Jbeta. TCRdb itself ran the immunoSEQ multiplex PCR reads through MiXCR, one entry per CDR3 protein. Here the sample spans 100,000 to 150,000 distinct CDR3 sequences, about 95% being singletons. Sample: CD8+ T cells from PBMCs. This TCR was recovered from a human donor with Susac syndrome. J is TRBJ2-7 and V is TRBV4-2, with a weak D call TRBD2 (5 bases). Here the CDR3 DNA reads TGTGCCAGCAGCCCCAGCGGTACCTACGAGCAGTACTTC. The encoded protein is CASSPSGTYEQYF.